This T cell receptor beta chain was sequenced in a study of cytomegalovirus exposure and HLA in healthy donors. Study results and limitations: There were some V segments, including TRBV6-2 and TRBV6-3, excluded as indistinguishable.

Only one count was recorded for this clone. As yet, its antigen is unknown. 13 Jbeta primers and 60 Vbeta primers were used for the PCR. Only in-frame clones appear in the TCRdb table, and some are missing; sequencing was by immunoSEQ multiplex PCR. The sample lists 100,000 to 150,000 clones, around 80% occurring once. CDR3 length: 15 amino acids. V dropped 1 base and J dropped 7; count of bases not matched to a gene: 3. CDR1 is SGHTA and CDR2 is FQGNSA in the germline V gene. The J gene is TRBJ1-6, the V gene TRBV7-2; TRBD1 aligns across 8 bases. The material sequenced was PBMCs. This TCR was sampled from a middle-aged man in good health and CMV-seronegative. CDR3 DNA: TGTGCCAGCAGCTTAGTCGGACAGGGAAATTCACCCCTCCACTTT. Its protein is CASSLVGQGNSPLHF.